The 9 T cell receptor beta chains given below trace back to one sample, sequenced in a study of regulatory T cells in long-lasting Graves disease. Time point reported: persistent/refractory GD, antithyroid drugs over 5 years with positive TRAb. PBMCs provided the RNA from which the TCR library was made. Sequencing libraries for TCR beta were prepared with iRepertoire HTBI primers and Arm-PCR of CDR3 regions. TCRdb re-analysed the multiplex PCR reads in MiXCR, keeping a single row per CDR3 protein. The table lists about 290,000 distinct CDR3 sequences, approximately 20% of them singletons. Sequences were derived from peripheral blood mononuclear cells (PBMCs), sampled when the disease was refractory, from a patient treated with antithyroid drugs. These receptors were obtained from a female donor with Graves disease.

This clonotype was found a few times. This sequence joins TRBV13 and TRBJ2-2; 12 positions agree with TRBD2. Germline V gene data show CDR1 as PRHDT and CDR2 as FYEKMQ (reference sequence). This CDR3 region has 18 residues. The junction had 10 bases not matched to a gene; V was cut back by 4 bases and J by 4 bases. The CDR3 DNA is TGTGCCAGCAGCTCCCAGAACCCTAGCGGGAGGGTCACCGGGGAGCTGTTTTTT. It yields the protein CASSSQNPSGRVTGELFF. Complete variable domain (other parts from reference TRBV13 and TRBJ2-2): AAGVIQSPRHLIKEKRETATLKCYPIPRHDTVYWYQQGPGQDPQFLISFYEKMQSDKGSIPDRFSAQQFSDYHSELNMSSLELGDSALYFCASSSQNPSGRVTGELFFGEGSRLTVL.

This clonotype was seen a handful of times. The CDR3 DNA is TGTGCCAGCAGTCCCCCGACAGGGATAATCCATTCGAGCTCCTACGAGCAGTACTTC. It specifies CASSPPTGIIHSSSYEQYF. The V call is TRBV6-1, the J call TRBJ2-7, with 7 bases fitting TRBD1. The germline V gene encodes CDR1 MNHNS and CDR2 SASEGT. The CDR3 spans 19 residues. The trim removed 5 bases at V and 0 bases at J, leaving 19 bases unmatched.

This clonotype was counted many times. The rearrangement joins TRBV28 to TRBJ2-7; the match to TRBD1 covers 9 bases. Unmatched junction bases numbered 12, after V lost 6 bases and J lost 3 bases. Germline V gene sequence: CDR1 MDHEN, CDR2 SYDVKM. This CDR3 comprises 16 residues. The CDR3 DNA reads as TGTGCCAGCAGCCCTAGGTGGGGACAGGGTATCTACGAGCAGTACTTC. Encoded protein: CASSPRWGQGIYEQYF.

This clonotype was seen only a few times. One base away lies a much larger clone, so this may be a sequencing read error. CDR3 in DNA: TGTGCCGGCAGTGAAGGAAAGCCCCAGCATTTT. It is translated as CAGSEGKPQHF. The rearrangement links TRBV2 to TRBJ1-5, with D unclear. Germline V lookup: CDR1 SNHLY, CDR2 FYNNEI. CDR3 size: 11 residues.

This clonotype was counted at least ten times. The V and J genes are TRBV6-5 and TRBJ2-5; no clear D gene. From germline, CDR1 is MNHEY and CDR2 SVGAGI. The germline V and J ends were trimmed by 0 bases and 5 bases, with 10 bases remaining between them. This CDR3 contains 14 residues. The CDR3 nucleotides are TGTGCCAGCAGTTACTCGAGTAATGCGGAGACCCAGTACTTC. Translating gives CASSYSSNAETQYF.

The chain recombines TRBV4-2 with TRBJ1-1; D is ambiguous. The V gene's germline CDR1 is LGHNA and CDR2 YNFKEQ. The CDR3 is 13 amino acids. V was shortened by 0 bases and J by 4 bases, with 6 bases between the two germline ends. The CDR3 DNA is TGTGCCAGCAGCCAAGATCCCTTCACTGAAGCTTTCTTT. The encoded protein is CASSQDPFTEAFF.

This chain links TRBV4-3 with TRBJ2-7, with TRBD2 identical over 7 bases. The CDR3 is made up of 17 amino acids. Trimming cost V 0 bases and J 2 bases; bases outside gene matches: 10. CDR1 and CDR2 from the germline V gene are LGHNA and YSLEER. CDR3 in DNA: TGCGCCAGCAGCCAAGAGTCGCGTACTAGCGACCCCTACGAGCAGTACTTC. This encodes CASSQESRTSDPYEQYF.

This clonotype occurred once. Germline is not matched at one junction end, which may reflect a read error. This chain uses TRBV7-9 with TRBJ1-6; TRBD1 matches at 8 bases. Germline-derived CDR1 and CDR2 are SEHNR and FQNEAQ (reference sequence). The CDR3 runs to 15 residues. The CDR3 DNA follows: TGTGCCAGCAGCTTAGGACAGGGGCTTAATTCACCCCCCCACTTT. Amino acid sequence: CASSLGQGLNSPPHF.

This clonotype was observed a handful of times. The genes are TRBV4-3 and TRBJ2-5; TRBD1 agrees at 9 bases. The CDR3 covers 16 residues. The germline V gene has CDR1 LGHNA and CDR2 YSLEER. The junction had 6 bases not matched to a gene; V was cut back by 0 bases and J by 4 bases. CDR3 amino acids: CASSQDVGTGLETQYF. The DNA for the CDR3 is TGCGCCAGCAGCCAAGATGTGGGGACAGGGTTAGAGACCCAGTACTTC.